The 10 T cell receptor beta chains in this list originate from one sample, sequenced in a study of blood T cell repertoires in COVID-19. Clones were sequenced by immunoSEQ multiplex PCR, and TCRdb holds only the in-frame ones, with some missing. Of under 250,000 clones in the sample, approximately 85% were seen once. Source material: PBMCs or T cells enriched from blood (not recorded which). The receptors were sampled from a woman between 45 and 65 years old with acute COVID-19.

The chain has TRBV5-1 and TRBJ1-2; TRBD1 might be the D (5 bases). There are 16 residues in the CDR3. V was pared by 0 bases and J by 0 bases, with 12 bases between. CDR1 and CDR2 (germline): SGHRS, YFSETQ. For the CDR3, the DNA is TGCGCCAGCAGCTTGGGCCCCGGACAATCTAACTATGGCTACACCTTC. This codes for CASSLGPGQSNYGYTF.

The CDR3 protein is CASSQLGLDGRGGSPLHF. CDR3 bases: TGCGCCAGCAGCCAGCTTGGATTAGACGGTCGGGGAGGTTCACCCCTCCACTTT. The genes are TRBV5-1 and TRBJ1-6, with D unclear. Germline V gene lookup returns CDR1 SGHRS and CDR2 YFSETQ. This CDR3 region has 18 residues. V was clipped by 4 bases and J by 9 bases, with 26 bases between them.

This chain connects TRBV6-5 to TRBJ2-1, with D possibly matching TRBD2 (5 bases). Per the germline V gene, CDR1 is MNHEY and CDR2 is SVGAGI. The CDR3 contains 15 residues. The V and J ends lost 6 bases and 2 bases respectively, with 14 bases between them. The CDR3 sequence: CASSKAGTPYNEQFF. In nucleotides, the CDR3 is TGTGCCAGCAGCAAGGCGGGTACCCCCTACAATGAGCAGTTCTTC.

The V and J genes are TRBV2 and TRBJ2-5; TRBD2 matches 10 bases. Germline trimming cut 7 bases from V and 5 bases from J; bases unmatched to any gene: 7. The V gene's germline CDR1 is SNHLY and CDR2 FYNNEI. The CDR3 runs 14 residues. CDR3 in amino acids: CASTLLAGRETQYF. The CDR3 coding sequence is TGTGCCAGCACCCTACTAGCGGGGAGGGAGACCCAGTACTTC.

The genes are TRBV3-1 (or the pseudogene TRBV3-2) and TRBJ1-2, with 9 positions matching TRBD1. Trimming cost V 4 bases and J 8 bases; bases outside gene matches: 8. The CDR3 contains 14 residues. In germline, CDR1 is LGHDT, CDR2 YNNKEL (reference sequence). CDR3 sequence (DNA): TGTGCCAGCAGCCGCTGGGACAGGGAGGAGGGCTACACCTTC. It is translated as CASSRWDREEGYTF.

There are a few counts of this clone. The chain couples TRBV11-2 to TRBJ1-1, with TRBD1 as a possible D gene (5 bases). Trimming took off 1 base at V and 1 base at J, with 10 bases between the two ends. The CDR3 has 15 amino acids. In germline, CDR1 is SGHAT, CDR2 FQNNGV. The CDR3 coding sequence is TGTGCCAGCAGCTTAGGTCTAGGGGAGAACACTGAAGCTTTCTTT. It codes for CASSLGLGENTEAFF.

V and J are TRBV20-1 and TRBJ2-3; 9 nucleotides agree with TRBD2. V was pared by 3 bases and J by 2 bases, with 9 bases of the junction left unmatched. CDR3 length: 16 residues. CDR1 is DFQATT, CDR2 SNEGSKA, per germline (reference sequence). CDR3 in amino acids: CSASVLAGGHTDTQYF. The CDR3 DNA reads as TGCAGTGCTAGTGTATTGGCGGGGGGGCACACAGATACGCAGTATTTT.

V gene TRBV6-2 or TRBV6-3 combines with J gene TRBJ2-2; 9 bases map to TRBD1. Unmatched junction bases numbered 6, after V lost 5 bases and J lost 5 bases. The germline V gene encodes CDR1 MNHEY and CDR2 SVGEGT. The length of the CDR3 is 15 residues. The CDR3 protein is CASSLGQGRTGELFF. CDR3 coding DNA: TGTGCCAGCAGTCTCGGACAGGGGCGGACCGGGGAGCTGTTTTTT.

The J gene is TRBJ1-1, the V gene TRBV29-1; D unclear. The length of the CDR3 is 13 residues. CDR1 is SQVTM and CDR2 is ANQGSEA in the germline V gene. Trimming left V 2 bases short and J 5 bases short, with 12 bases between. The CDR3 DNA reads TGCAGCGTTGAAATTGGCATCGGGACTGAAGCTTTCTTT. Its translation is CSVEIGIGTEAFF. The full variable domain, rest sourced from reference TRBV29-1 and TRBJ1-1, is SAVISQKPSRDICQRGTSLTIQCQVDSQVTMMFWYRQQPGQSLTLIATANQGSEATYESGFVIDKFPISRPNLTFSTLTVSNMSPEDSSIYLCSVEIGIGTEAFFGQGTRLTVV.

The chain uses TRBV18 and TRBJ1-2, with TRBD1 matching over 7 bases. Looked up from germline, CDR1 is KGHSH and CDR2 is LQKENI. J was trimmed by 11 bases and V by 5 bases; bases with no gene match: 14. This CDR3 region has 14 residues. CDR3 amino acids: CASSAFRDSLEYTF. The DNA for the CDR3 is TGTGCCAGCTCAGCCTTCCGGGACAGTCTCGAATACACCTTC. The variable domain in full, completed from reference TRBV18 and TRBJ1-2, reads NAGVMQNPRHLVRRRGQEARLRCSPMKGHSHVYWYRQLPEEGLKFMVYLQKENIIDESGMPKERFSAEFPKEGPSILRIQQVVRGDSAAYFCASSAFRDSLEYTFGSGTRLTVV.